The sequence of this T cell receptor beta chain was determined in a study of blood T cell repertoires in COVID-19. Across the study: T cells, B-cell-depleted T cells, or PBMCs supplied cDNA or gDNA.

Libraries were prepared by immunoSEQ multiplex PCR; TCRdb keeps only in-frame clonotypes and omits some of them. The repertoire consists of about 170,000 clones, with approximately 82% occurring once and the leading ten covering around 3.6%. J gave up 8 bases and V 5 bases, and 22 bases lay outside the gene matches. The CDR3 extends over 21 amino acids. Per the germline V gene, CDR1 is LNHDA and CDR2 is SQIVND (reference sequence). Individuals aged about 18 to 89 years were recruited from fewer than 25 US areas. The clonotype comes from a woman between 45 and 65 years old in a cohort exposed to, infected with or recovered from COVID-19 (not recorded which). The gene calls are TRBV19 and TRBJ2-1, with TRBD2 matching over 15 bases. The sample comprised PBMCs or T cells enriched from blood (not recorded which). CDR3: CASSPGPPGLAGGSHVDEQFF. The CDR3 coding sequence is TGTGCCAGTAGTCCCGGACCTCCGGGACTAGCGGGAGGATCTCACGTGGATGAGCAGTTCTTC.